The 2 T cell receptor beta chains given below trace back to one sample, sequenced in a study of CD8 T cells in Susac syndrome. Random hexamers were used to reverse transcribe an amount of about 0.45 to 1 ug RNA. One entry per CDR3 protein results from TCRdb running MiXCR on the immunoSEQ multiplex PCR reads. Of 150,000 or so distinct CDR3 sequences in the sample, 85% to 95% were seen once. What was sequenced was CD8+ T cells from PBMCs. These receptor sequences come from a human donor with multiple sclerosis.

The chain employs TRBV27 and TRBJ2-7, with 10 positions matching TRBD2. CDR1 and CDR2 (germline): MNHEY, SMNVEV (reference sequence). J was trimmed by 1 base and V by 10 bases; bases with no gene match: 13. This CDR3 contains 16 residues. CDR3 region: CATQPAGGRRSYEQYF. The CDR3 region has the DNA TGTGCCACCCAACCAGCGGGGGGGCGGCGTTCCTACGAGCAGTACTTC.

This clonotype was seen only once. V is TRBV7-9 and J is TRBJ2-3; 10 bases fit TRBD2. The CDR3 extends over 16 amino acids. J gave up 4 bases and V 5 bases, and 9 bases lay outside the gene matches. CDR1 is SEHNR, CDR2 FQNEAQ, per germline (reference sequence). The CDR3 spells CASSGGAGGPADTQYF. Written as DNA, the CDR3 is TGTGCCAGCAGCGGAGGAGCGGGGGGGCCCGCAGATACGCAGTATTTT.